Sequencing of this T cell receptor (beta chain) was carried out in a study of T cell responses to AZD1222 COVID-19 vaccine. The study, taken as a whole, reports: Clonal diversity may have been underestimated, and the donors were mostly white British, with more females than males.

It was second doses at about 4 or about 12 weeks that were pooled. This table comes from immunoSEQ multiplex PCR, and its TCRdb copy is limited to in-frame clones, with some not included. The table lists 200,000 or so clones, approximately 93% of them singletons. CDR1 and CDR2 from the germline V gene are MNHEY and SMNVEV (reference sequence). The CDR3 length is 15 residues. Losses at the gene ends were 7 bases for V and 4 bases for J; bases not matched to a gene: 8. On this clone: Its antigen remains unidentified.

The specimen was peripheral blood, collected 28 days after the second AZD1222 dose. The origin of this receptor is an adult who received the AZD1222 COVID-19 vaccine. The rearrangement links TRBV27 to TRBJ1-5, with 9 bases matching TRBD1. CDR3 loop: CASTSTGGNNQPQHF. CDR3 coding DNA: TGTGCCAGCACCTCGACAGGGGGAAATAATCAGCCCCAGCATTTT.